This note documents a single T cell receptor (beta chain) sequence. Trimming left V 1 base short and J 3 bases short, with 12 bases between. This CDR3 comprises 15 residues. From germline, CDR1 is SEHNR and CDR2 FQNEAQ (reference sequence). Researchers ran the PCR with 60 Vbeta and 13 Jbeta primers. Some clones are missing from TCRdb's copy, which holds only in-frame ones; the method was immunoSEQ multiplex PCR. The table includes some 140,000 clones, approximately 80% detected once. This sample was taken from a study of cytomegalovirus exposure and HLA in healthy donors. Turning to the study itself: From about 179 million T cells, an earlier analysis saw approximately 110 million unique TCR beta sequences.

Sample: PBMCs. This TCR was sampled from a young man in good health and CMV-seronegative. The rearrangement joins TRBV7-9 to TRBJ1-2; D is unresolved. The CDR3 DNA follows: TGTGCCAGCAGCTTAGAGGCAGGCTTCCACTATGGCTACACCTTC. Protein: CASSLEAGFHYGYTF.